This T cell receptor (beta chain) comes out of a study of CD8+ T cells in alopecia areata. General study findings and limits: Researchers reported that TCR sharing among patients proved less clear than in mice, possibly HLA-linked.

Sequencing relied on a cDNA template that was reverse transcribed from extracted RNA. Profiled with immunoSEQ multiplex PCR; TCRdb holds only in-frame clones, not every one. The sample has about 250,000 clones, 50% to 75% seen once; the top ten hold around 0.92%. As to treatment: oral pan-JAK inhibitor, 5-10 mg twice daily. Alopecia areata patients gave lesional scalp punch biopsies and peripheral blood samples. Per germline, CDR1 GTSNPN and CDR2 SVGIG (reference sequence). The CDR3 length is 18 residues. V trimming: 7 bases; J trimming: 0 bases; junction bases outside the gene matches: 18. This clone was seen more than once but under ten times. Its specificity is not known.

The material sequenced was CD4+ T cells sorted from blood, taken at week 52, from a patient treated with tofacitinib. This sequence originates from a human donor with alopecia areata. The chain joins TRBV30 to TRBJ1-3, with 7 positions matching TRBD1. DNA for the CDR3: TGTGCCTCCCAAACAGGGGCGATAATAGGGTTCTCTGGAAACACCATATATTTT. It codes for CASQTGAIIGFSGNTIYF.